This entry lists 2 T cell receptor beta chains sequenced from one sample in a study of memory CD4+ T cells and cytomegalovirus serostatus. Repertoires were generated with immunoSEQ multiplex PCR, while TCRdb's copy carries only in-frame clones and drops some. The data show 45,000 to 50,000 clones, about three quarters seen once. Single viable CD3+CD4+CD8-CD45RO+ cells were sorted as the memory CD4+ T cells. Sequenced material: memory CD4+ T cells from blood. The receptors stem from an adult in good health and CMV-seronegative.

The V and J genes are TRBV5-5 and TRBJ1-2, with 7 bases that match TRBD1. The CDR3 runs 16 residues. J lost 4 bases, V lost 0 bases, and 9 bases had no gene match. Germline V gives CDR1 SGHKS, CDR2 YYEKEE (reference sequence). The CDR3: CASSLVQGVNSYGYTF. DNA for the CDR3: TGTGCCAGCAGCTTGGTCCAGGGGGTTAATAGCTATGGCTACACCTTC.

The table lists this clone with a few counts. The CDR3 protein is CAWSEGRSTEAFF. The CDR3 coding sequence is TGTGCCTGGAGTGAAGGGCGTAGTACTGAAGCTTTCTTT. The chain couples TRBV30 to TRBJ1-1; D not resolved. Germline CDR1 reads GTSNPN; CDR2 reads SVGIG (reference sequence). Trimming stripped 1 base from V and 5 bases from J, with 11 bases between. The CDR3 is made up of 13 amino acids.